One and the same sample provided the 28 T cell receptor beta chains below, sequenced in a study of cytomegalovirus exposure and HLA in healthy donors. 60 Vbeta and 13 Jbeta primers were used in PCR. Using immunoSEQ multiplex PCR, the repertoire was profiled, and TCRdb retains in-frame clones only, with some absent. The sample carries around 88,000 clones, around 74% recorded once. Sequencing was performed on PBMCs. All receptors come from a man in his forties or fifties in good health and CMV-seropositive.

This chain links TRBV7-2 with TRBJ1-2; the D gene is possibly TRBD1 (6 bases). With 5 bases removed from V and 2 bases from J, the gap between germline ends came to 15 bases. The CDR3 contains 15 residues. CDR1 SGHTA and CDR2 FQGNSA come from the germline V gene. The CDR3 nucleotides are TGTGCCAGCAGCATGACCGAGGACAGCAACTATGGCTACACCTTC. It yields the protein CASSMTEDSNYGYTF.

The genes are TRBV19 and TRBJ2-5; 10 positions match TRBD1. V shed 4 bases and J 7 bases; nucleotides not matched to a gene: 6. Germline-derived CDR1 and CDR2 are LNHDA and SQIVND (reference sequence). CDR3 length equals 14 residues. The CDR3 DNA reads as TGTGCCAGTAGTACGGGACAGGGGATAGGGACCCAGTACTTC. Its translation is CASSTGQGIGTQYF.

CDR3 sequence (DNA): TGTGCCAGCAGGCAGTCTAATTCACCCCTCCACTTT. Translating gives CASRQSNSPLHF. V and J are TRBV27 and TRBJ1-6, with no clear D. Between the trimmed V and J ends, which lost 6 bases and 6 bases, there was a span of 6 bases. The CDR3 length is 12 residues. Germline-derived CDR1 and CDR2 are MNHEY and SMNVEV (reference sequence).

V usage is TRBV5-6 and J usage is TRBJ1-5; 7 bases fit TRBD1. The CDR3 totals 17 residues. Germline V CDR1 and CDR2: SGHDT, YYEEEE. The V gene end was trimmed by 1 base and the J gene end by 2 bases; junction bases not matched to a gene: 9. The DNA of the CDR3 is TGTGCCAGCAGCTTGAGAAGCCCGACAGGGCGCAATCAGCCCCAGCATTTT. It translates to CASSLRSPTGRNQPQHF.

The table lists this clone with a count of one. V and J are TRBV5-4 and TRBJ1-1, with D possibly being TRBD1 (6 bases). The CDR3 totals 13 residues. Trimming removed 0 bases at V and 8 bases at J, with 11 bases between. The germline V gene encodes CDR1 SGHNT and CDR2 YYREEE (reference sequence). DNA for the CDR3: TGTGCCAGCAGCTTGGCCGGGGGGCAGGAAGCTTTCTTT. This gives the protein CASSLAGGQEAFF.

The chain has TRBV11-2 and TRBJ1-5, with D unresolved. The CDR3 totals 13 residues. The germline V and J ends were trimmed by 2 bases and 6 bases, with 8 bases remaining between them. Per germline, CDR1 SGHAT and CDR2 FQNNGV. The CDR3 sequence is CASSLSVTQPQHF. The CDR3 bases are TGTGCCAGCAGCTTATCAGTCACTCAGCCCCAGCATTTT. Supplemented by reference TRBV11-2 and TRBJ1-5, the full variable domain reads EAGVAQSPRYKIIEKRQSVAFWCNPISGHATLYWYQQILGQGPKLLIQFQNNGVVDDSQLPKDRFSAERLKGVDSTLKIQPAKLEDSAVYLCASSLSVTQPQHFGDGTRLSIL.

This sequence joins TRBV7-2 and TRBJ2-5; TRBD2 agrees at 11 bases. This CDR3 spans 15 amino acids. Germline-derived CDR1 and CDR2 are SGHTA and FQGNSA. V lost 5 bases, J lost 4 bases, and 6 bases stayed unmatched. The CDR3 is CASSNSGGALETQYF. CDR3 DNA: TGTGCCAGCAGCAATAGCGGGGGGGCCCTAGAGACCCAGTACTTC. Full variable domain (outside the CDR3, taken from reference TRBV7-2 and TRBJ2-5): GAGVSQSPSNKVTEKGKDVELRCDPISGHTALYWYRQSLGQGLEFLIYFQGNSAPDKSGLPSDRFSAERTGGSVSTLTIQRTQQEDSAVYLCASSNSGGALETQYFGPGTRLLVL.

Concerning this clone: At the DNA level, this CDR3 is encoded by other sequences in the same sample as well. The V gene is TRBV30, the J gene TRBJ1-1; D is ambiguous. CDR3 length equals 13 residues. V lost 1 base and J lost 5, with 11 bases in between. The germline CDR1 and CDR2 sequences are GTSNPN and SVGIG (reference sequence). The CDR3 region is CAWSGTEGTEAFF. The CDR3, as DNA: TGTGCCTGGAGTGGGACGGAGGGAACTGAAGCTTTCTTT.

This chain's CDR3 is CASSLGGTGRLPQHF. DNA of the CDR3: TGTGCCAGCAGCTTAGGTGGGACAGGGAGATTGCCCCAGCATTTT. The V gene is TRBV7-2, the J gene TRBJ1-5; 9 bases agree with TRBD1. The V and J ends lost 1 base and 9 bases, in that order; junction bases with no gene match: 7. CDR3 length: 15 residues. Germline V lookup: CDR1 SGHTA, CDR2 FQGNSA.

The V and J genes are TRBV28 and TRBJ1-3; 12 bases match TRBD1. V lost 6 bases and J lost 7; bases outside the gene matches: 10. Germline CDR1 and CDR2: MDHEN and SYDVKM. The CDR3 runs to 16 residues. CDR3 sequence (DNA): TGTGCCAGCAGATCATACCCCGGGACAGGGGGCAACACCATATATTTT. Translated, it gives CASRSYPGTGGNTIYF.

The chain recombines TRBV18 with TRBJ2-7; unclear D gene. V shed 1 base and J shed 0 bases, with 10 bases lying between them. The germline V gene has CDR1 KGHSH and CDR2 LQKENI. The CDR3 totals 15 residues. The CDR3 region is CASSPLGRSSYEQYF. CDR3 DNA: TGTGCCAGCTCACCACTGGGCAGATCCTCCTACGAGCAGTACTTC.

The chain links TRBV7-6 to TRBJ2-1; 9 bases line up with TRBD1. The germline V gene has CDR1 SGHVS and CDR2 FNYEAQ. Trimming cost V 0 bases and J 9 bases; bases outside gene matches: 0. This CDR3 comprises 13 residues. The CDR3 region is CASSLATGGEQFF. The CDR3, as DNA: TGTGCCAGCAGCTTAGCGACAGGGGGTGAGCAGTTCTTC.

V usage is TRBV6-6 and J usage is TRBJ2-7; possible D gene TRBD2, 6 bases. Germline assignment: CDR1 MNHNY and CDR2 SVGAGI (reference sequence). This CDR3 has 15 amino acids. Trimming pared 5 bases from V and 3 bases from J, leaving 17 bases between. The DNA of the CDR3 is TGTGCCAGCAGTCCCCGGGGGAACGCGCTCTACGAGCAGTACTTC. This translates into CASSPRGNALYEQYF.

This chain connects TRBV7-2 to TRBJ1-4, with D possibly being TRBD1 (6 bases). V was shortened by 4 bases and J by 7 bases, with 13 bases between the two germline ends. The CDR3 is 14 residues long. Germline CDR1 is SGHTA and CDR2 is FQGNSA. DNA for the CDR3: TGTGCCAGCAGCTGGTCAGGGGTTAGTGAAAAACTGTTTTTT. Protein product: CASSWSGVSEKLFF.

This clone was seen just once. The V call is TRBV19, the J call TRBJ1-5, with a possible D match to TRBD1 (6 bases). This CDR3 spans 16 amino acids. Trimming pared 5 bases from V and 4 bases from J, leaving 18 bases between. Germline V gene lookup returns CDR1 LNHDA and CDR2 SQIVND (reference sequence). CDR3: CASSPYYTGNNQPQHF. For the CDR3, the DNA is TGTGCCAGTAGTCCTTATTATACAGGGAATAATCAGCCCCAGCATTTT.

J is TRBJ1-1 and V is TRBV19; D might be TRBD1 (5 bases). Per germline, CDR1 LNHDA and CDR2 SQIVND (reference sequence). Trimming left V 3 bases short and J 11 bases short, with 22 bases between. The CDR3 consists of 15 residues. CDR3 sequence: CASSILGVASGDAFF. The CDR3, as DNA: TGTGCCAGTAGTATTTTGGGGGTGGCTAGCGGTGACGCTTTCTTT.

This clone was recorded a few times. The chain has TRBV7-9 and TRBJ2-3; 9 bases fit TRBD2. The CDR3 is 16 amino acids. The germline V gene has CDR1 SEHNR and CDR2 FQNEAQ (reference sequence). V was clipped by 4 bases and J by 2 bases; unmatched bases: 7. CDR3 loop: CASSSSSSGDTDTQYF. Written as DNA, the CDR3 is TGTGCCAGCAGCTCCTCGTCTAGCGGGGACACAGATACGCAGTATTTT.

The V call is TRBV7-2, the J call TRBJ2-3; D possibly corresponds to TRBD2 (6 bases). V dropped 5 bases and J dropped 1 base, with 13 bases sitting between them. This CDR3 comprises 15 residues. The germline CDR1 and CDR2 sequences are SGHTA and FQGNSA. The CDR3 is CASSLPTGGTDTQYF. CDR3 coding DNA: TGTGCCAGCAGCCTCCCCACGGGGGGCACAGATACGCAGTATTTT.

J is TRBJ2-2 and V is TRBV19; 7 bases align to TRBD1. The CDR3 is 14 residues long. Germline values: CDR1 LNHDA, CDR2 SQIVND (reference sequence). V was pared by 6 bases and J by 5 bases, with 6 bases of the junction left unmatched. The CDR3 region is CASRRTGWTGELFF. DNA of the CDR3: TGTGCCAGTAGGAGGACAGGCTGGACCGGGGAGCTGTTTTTT.

The chain carries TRBV6-5 and TRBJ2-3, with a weak D call TRBD2 (7 bases). The CDR3 consists of 14 residues. CDR1 and CDR2 (germline): MNHEY, SVGAGI. Trimming took off 7 bases at V and 6 bases at J, with 17 bases between the two ends. The chain's CDR3 is CASKGRGISDTQYF. The CDR3 bases are TGTGCCAGCAAGGGGAGGGGGATCAGTGATACGCAGTATTTT.

The rearrangement uses TRBV7-6 and TRBJ1-2, with D possibly TRBD1 on 6 matching bases. Trimming stripped 1 base from V and 1 base from J, with 10 bases between. The CDR3 contains 15 residues. CDR1 is SGHVS, CDR2 FNYEAQ, per germline. This CDR3 is CASSLDGGHNYGYTF. The DNA of the CDR3 is TGTGCCAGCAGCTTAGACGGGGGGCATAACTATGGCTACACCTTC.

This clone was recorded a few times. The chain joins TRBV15 to TRBJ2-7, with D possibly matching TRBD2 (6 bases). Deletions cut 3 bases from V and 6 bases from J, with 24 bases between. CDR1 and CDR2 (germline): LNHNV, YYDKDF (reference sequence). CDR3 length: 17 residues. The CDR3 protein is CATSSPGTPSSLGEQYF. For the CDR3, the DNA is TGTGCCACCAGCAGTCCCGGGACTCCCTCTTCTTTGGGCGAGCAGTACTTC. Based on the CDR3 plus reference TRBV15 and TRBJ2-7, the full variable domain is DAMVIQNPRYQVTQFGKPVTLSCSQTLNHNVMYWYQQKSSQAPKLLFHYYDKDFNNEADTPDNFQSRRPNTSFCFLDIRSPGLGDTAMYLCATSSPGTPSSLGEQYFGPGTRLTVT.

CDR3 sequence reads: CASCSSTDTQYF. CDR3 in DNA: TGTGCCAGCTGCAGTAGCACAGATACGCAGTATTTT. V and J are TRBV28 and TRBJ2-3; D unresolved. The CDR3 length is 12 residues. Trimming stripped 8 bases from V and 0 bases from J, with 6 bases between. Per the germline V gene, CDR1 is MDHEN and CDR2 is SYDVKM.

The chain uses TRBV14 and TRBJ2-2; D is undetermined. The CDR3 runs 14 residues. The V and J ends lost 1 base and 7 bases respectively, with 10 bases between them. CDR1 SGHDN and CDR2 FVKESK come from the germline V gene. CDR3 nucleotides: TGTGCCAGCAGCCAAGGCGCTACGAACGGGGAGCTGTTTTTT. Translating gives CASSQGATNGELFF. Using reference TRBV14 and TRBJ2-2 for the parts outside the CDR3, the full variable domain is EAGVTQFPSHSVIEKGQTVTLRCDPISGHDNLYWYRRVMGKEIKFLLHFVKESKQDESGMPNNRFLAERTGGTYSTLKVQPAELEDSGVYFCASSQGATNGELFFGEGSRLTVL.

The rearrangement links TRBV20-1 to TRBJ2-1; D not resolved. CDR3 length equals 11 residues. The V end was cut by 3 bases, the J end by 6 bases, with 6 bases between. Germline CDR1 is DFQATT and CDR2 is SNEGSKA (reference sequence). This chain's CDR3 is CSASQFNEQFF. The CDR3 nucleotides are TGCAGTGCTAGCCAGTTCAATGAGCAGTTCTTC.

The chain links TRBV9 to TRBJ1-1, with unresolved D. The CDR3 is made up of 16 amino acids. The V end was cut by 0 bases, the J end by 5 bases, with 17 bases between. Germline V gene data show CDR1 as SGDLS and CDR2 as YYNGEE. The CDR3 DNA reads TGTGCCAGCAGCGTAGCGAAGGTCTTTGGGAGTACTGAAGCTTTCTTT. Its translation: CASSVAKVFGSTEAFF.

V is TRBV7-9 and J is TRBJ2-5, with 10 bases matching TRBD1. Germline V CDR1 and CDR2: SEHNR, FQNEAQ (reference sequence). Losses at the gene ends were 5 bases for V and 2 bases for J; bases not matched to a gene: 2. CDR3 size: 14 residues. CDR3 residues: CASSRGQGQETQYF. In DNA form, the CDR3 reads TGTGCCAGCAGCCGGGGACAGGGGCAAGAGACCCAGTACTTC.

Comment on this clone: One junction end does not reproduce the germline sequence, and a read error may be involved. This chain uses TRBV18 with TRBJ1-6; 7 nucleotides agree with TRBD1. CDR1 and CDR2 (germline): KGHSH, LQKENI. There are 14 residues in the CDR3. The CDR3 coding sequence is TGTGCCAGCTCCACGGACAGGAGTAATTCACCCCTCAACTTT. Protein: CASSTDRSNSPLNF. Full variable domain (remainder filled in from reference TRBV18 and TRBJ1-6): NAGVMQNPRHLVRRRGQEARLRCSPMKGHSHVYWYRQLPEEGLKFMVYLQKENIIDESGMPKERFSAEFPKEGPSILRIQQVVRGDSAAYFCASSTDRSNSPLNFGNGTRLTVT.